This TCR beta chain was identified in a study of T-cell reconstitution after alpha-beta-depleted transplantation in children listed by TCRdb under 2016. For the study in its entirety: Using TCR repertoire profiling, the study quantitatively followed how T-cell immune reconstitution unfolded in children after TCRalphabeta/CD19-depleted allogeneic hematopoietic cell transplantation. Results the study describes overall, beyond this receptor: In some patients, the high TCRbeta diversity seen at day 60 was put down to recipient T cells and intrathymic progenitors that had survived conditioning. Over the following months the frequencies of hyperexpanded clones went down, and after one year T-cell counts and TCRbeta diversity were mostly credited to newly produced T cells. The apparently early recovery of alphabetaT-cell counts about two months after transplant reportedly depended on only several hundred rapidly expanded clones that came from non-depleted graft cells.

For this chain, trimming is 4 bases at the V end and 2 bases at the J end, and the number of junction bases without a gene match is 12. The CDR3 has 17 amino acids, counting the end cysteine and phenylalanine. Of the read, only the CDR3 DNA is kept; its 51 bases are in frame from base 1. Based on the germline V gene, the CDR1 and CDR2 sequences are MGHRA and YSYEKL. Library construction relied on PCR. Sequencing took place on an Illumina HiSeq 2500. TCR libraries were prepared with molecular barcoding, using unique molecular identifiers to normalize TCRbeta repertoire quantification. In TCRdb, the public reads were trimmed at Q25 with fastp and aligned with MiXCR, with productive beta chains retained. Under each unique CDR3 protein, matching rows form one entry showing the most common genes and DNA. Counted in this sample were 800,000 to 1,000,000 distinct CDR3 sequences; about 30% of them appeared once. The ten largest clones capture roughly 27% of the sample.

To note about this clonotype: Its specific antigen is unknown. There are no base qualities to consult, and no much larger clone falls within one base.

The label giving this sample's treatment or condition can be read as: allogeneic hematopoietic cell transplantation with graft depleted of TCRalphabeta T cells and CD19 B cells. The children who served as transplant recipients had been given grafts of TCRalphabeta/CD19-depleted allogeneic hematopoietic cells. This TCR was recovered from a boy younger than two who had a stem cell transplant for SCID, so the T cells may come from the graft donor. The rearranged chain carries TRBV4-1 and TRBJ2-7, and TRBD1 matches 9 of the central bases. The specimen comprised PBMCs, mostly from graft donor cells, sampled 360 days after TCRalphabeta/CD19-depleted stem cell transplant. At the DNA level, the sequence is TGCGCCAGCAGCCGATCCACAGGGGGCGATCCAACCTACGAGCAGTACTTC. It specifies CASSRSTGGDPTYEQYF.